Sequencing of this T cell receptor (beta chain) was carried out in a study of Graves' ophthalmopathy and Graves' hyperthyroidism. This clonotype has ten or more counts. Transcripts of RNA were the source for amplifying TCR beta CDR3 regions. An initial RT-PCR round employing HTBI primers preceded a second-round multiplex PCR. MiXCR was run by TCRdb on the multiplex PCR reads, yielding one entry per CDR3 protein. Of fewer than 250,000 distinct CDR3 sequences detected, about 32% appear once; the ten largest clones hold approximately 9.6%. The germline V and J ends were trimmed by 2 bases and 1 base, with 17 bases remaining between them. In germline, CDR1 is MNHEY, CDR2 SVGEGT. The CDR3 spans 18 residues. A duration under 3 months, NOSPECS ≥4, CAS ≥3 and moderate-to-severe activity characterized the donors with ophthalmopathy. Lactation, pregnancy, uncontrolled infections and other autoimmune diseases were all grounds for excluding patients.

Sequencing input: peripheral blood. This sequence originates from a man over 45 with Graves' ophthalmopathy. The chain employs TRBV6-2 or TRBV6-3 and TRBJ2-2, with D possibly TRBD1 on 6 matching bases. CDR3 sequence: CASSYNRDVALNTGELFF. The CDR3 coding sequence is TGTGCCAGCAGTTACAACAGGGATGTGGCCCTGAACACCGGGGAGCTGTTTTTT.